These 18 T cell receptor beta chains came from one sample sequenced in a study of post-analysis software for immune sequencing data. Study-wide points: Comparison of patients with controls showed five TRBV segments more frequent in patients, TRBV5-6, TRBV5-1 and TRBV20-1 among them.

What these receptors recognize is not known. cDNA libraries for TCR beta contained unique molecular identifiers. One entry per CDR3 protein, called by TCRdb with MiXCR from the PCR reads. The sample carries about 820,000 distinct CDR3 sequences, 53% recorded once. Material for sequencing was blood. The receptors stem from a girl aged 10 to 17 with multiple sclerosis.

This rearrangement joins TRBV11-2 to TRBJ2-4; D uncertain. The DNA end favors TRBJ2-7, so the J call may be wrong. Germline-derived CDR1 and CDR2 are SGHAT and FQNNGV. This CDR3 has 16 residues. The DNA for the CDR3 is TGTGCCAGCAGCCGCCTCGGAGCTAGGGCCCGCTACGAGCAGTACTTC. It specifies CASSRLGARARYEQYF.

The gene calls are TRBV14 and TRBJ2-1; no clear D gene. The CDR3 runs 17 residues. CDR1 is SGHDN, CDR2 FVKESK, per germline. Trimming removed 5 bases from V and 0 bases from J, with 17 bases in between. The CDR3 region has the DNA TGTGCCAGCAGCACGCCCCCACGTACCTACTCCTACAATGAGCAGTTCTTC. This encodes CASSTPPRTYSYNEQFF.

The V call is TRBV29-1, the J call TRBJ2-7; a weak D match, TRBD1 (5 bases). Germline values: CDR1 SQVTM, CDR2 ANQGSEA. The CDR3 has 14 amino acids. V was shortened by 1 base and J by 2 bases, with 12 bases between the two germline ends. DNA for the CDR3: TGCAGCGTTGAAGTCCACAGGCAAGCCTACGAGCAGTACTTC. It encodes CSVEVHRQAYEQYF.

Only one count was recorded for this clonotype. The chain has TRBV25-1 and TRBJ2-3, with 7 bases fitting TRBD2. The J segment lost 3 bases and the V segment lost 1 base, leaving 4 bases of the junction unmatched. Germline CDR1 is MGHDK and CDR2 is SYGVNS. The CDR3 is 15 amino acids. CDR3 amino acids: CASSEWQGGTDTQYF. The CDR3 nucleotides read TGTGCCAGCAGTGAATGGCAGGGAGGGACAGATACGCAGTATTTT. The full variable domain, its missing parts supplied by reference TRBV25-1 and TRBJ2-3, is EADIYQTPRYLVIGTGKKITLECSQTMGHDKMYWYQQDPGMELHLIHYSYGVNSTEKGDLSSESTVSRIRTEHFPLTLESARPSHTSQYLCASSEWQGGTDTQYFGPGTRLTVL.

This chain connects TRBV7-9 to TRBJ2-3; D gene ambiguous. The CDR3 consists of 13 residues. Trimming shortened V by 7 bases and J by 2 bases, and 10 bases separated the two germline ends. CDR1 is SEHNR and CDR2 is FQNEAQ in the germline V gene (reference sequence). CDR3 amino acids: CASISLITDTQYF. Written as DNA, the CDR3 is TGTGCCAGCATCTCCCTGATCACAGATACGCAGTATTTT.

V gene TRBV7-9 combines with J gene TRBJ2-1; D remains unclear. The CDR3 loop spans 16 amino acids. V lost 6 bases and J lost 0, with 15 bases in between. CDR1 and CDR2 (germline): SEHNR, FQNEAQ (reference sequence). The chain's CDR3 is CASSHYHALSYNEQFF. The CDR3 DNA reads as TGTGCCAGCAGTCACTATCATGCCCTCTCCTACAATGAGCAGTTCTTC.

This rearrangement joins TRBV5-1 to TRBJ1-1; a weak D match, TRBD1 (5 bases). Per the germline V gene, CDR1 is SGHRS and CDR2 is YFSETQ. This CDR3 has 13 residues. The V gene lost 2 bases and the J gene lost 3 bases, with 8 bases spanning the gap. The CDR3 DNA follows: TGCGCCAGCAGCTTCAGGGACGACACTGAAGCTTTCTTT. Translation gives CASSFRDDTEAFF. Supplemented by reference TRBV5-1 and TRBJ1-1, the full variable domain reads KAGVTQTPRYLIKTRGQQVTLSCSPISGHRSVSWYQQTPGQGLQFLFEYFSETQRNKGNFPGRFSGRQFSNSRSEMNVSTLELGDSALYLCASSFRDDTEAFFGQGTRLTVV.

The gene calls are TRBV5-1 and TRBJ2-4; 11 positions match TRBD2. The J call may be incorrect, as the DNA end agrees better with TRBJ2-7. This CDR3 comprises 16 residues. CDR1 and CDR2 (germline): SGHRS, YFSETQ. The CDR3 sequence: CASSLVLAGAVDEQYF. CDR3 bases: TGCGCCAGCAGCTTGGTACTAGCGGGAGCGGTCGACGAGCAGTACTTC.

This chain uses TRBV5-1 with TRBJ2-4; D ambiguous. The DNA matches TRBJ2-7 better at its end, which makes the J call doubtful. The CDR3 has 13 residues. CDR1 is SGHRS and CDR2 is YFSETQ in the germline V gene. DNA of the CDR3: TGCGCCAGCAGCAAGGACCCAACCTACGAGCAGTACTTC. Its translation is CASSKDPTYEQYF.

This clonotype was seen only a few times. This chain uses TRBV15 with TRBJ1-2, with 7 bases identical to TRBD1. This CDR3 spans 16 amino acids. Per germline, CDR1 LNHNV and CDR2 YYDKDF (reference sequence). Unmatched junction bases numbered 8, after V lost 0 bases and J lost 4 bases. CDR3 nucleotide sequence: TGTGCCACCAGCAGAGACGGCAGGGGGAGAAGCTATGGCTACACCTTC. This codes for CATSRDGRGRSYGYTF.

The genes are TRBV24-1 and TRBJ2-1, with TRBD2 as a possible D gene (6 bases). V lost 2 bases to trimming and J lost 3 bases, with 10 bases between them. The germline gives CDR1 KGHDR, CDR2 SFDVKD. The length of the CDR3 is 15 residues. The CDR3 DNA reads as TGTGCCACCAGTGATTCTGAGACTAGCTACAATGAGCAGTTCTTC. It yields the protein CATSDSETSYNEQFF.

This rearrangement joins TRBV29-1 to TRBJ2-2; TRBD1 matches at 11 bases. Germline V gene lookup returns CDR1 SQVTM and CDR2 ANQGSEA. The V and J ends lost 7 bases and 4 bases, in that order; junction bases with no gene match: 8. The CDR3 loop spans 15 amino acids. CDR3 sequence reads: CSALGTGGFTGELFF. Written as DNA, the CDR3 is TGCAGCGCCCTCGGGACAGGGGGTTTCACCGGGGAGCTGTTTTTT.

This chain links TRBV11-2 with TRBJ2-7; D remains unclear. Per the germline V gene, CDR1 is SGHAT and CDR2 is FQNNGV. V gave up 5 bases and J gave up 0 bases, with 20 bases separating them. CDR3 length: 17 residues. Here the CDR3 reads CASSQRTVPSFSYEQYF. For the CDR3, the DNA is TGTGCCAGCAGCCAACGGACGGTTCCATCCTTCTCCTACGAGCAGTACTTC.

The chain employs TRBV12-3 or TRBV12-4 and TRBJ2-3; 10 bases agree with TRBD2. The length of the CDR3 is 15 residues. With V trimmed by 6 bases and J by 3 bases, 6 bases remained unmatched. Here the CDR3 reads CASSRPGLATDTQYF. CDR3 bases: TGTGCCAGCAGCCGACCGGGACTAGCGACAGATACGCAGTATTTT.

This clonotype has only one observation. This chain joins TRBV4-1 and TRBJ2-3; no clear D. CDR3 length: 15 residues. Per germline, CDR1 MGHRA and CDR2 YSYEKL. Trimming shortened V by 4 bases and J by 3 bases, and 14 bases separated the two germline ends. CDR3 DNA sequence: TGCGCCAGCAGCCTCGTAGTGGATCGAACAGATACGCAGTATTTT. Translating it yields CASSLVVDRTDTQYF.

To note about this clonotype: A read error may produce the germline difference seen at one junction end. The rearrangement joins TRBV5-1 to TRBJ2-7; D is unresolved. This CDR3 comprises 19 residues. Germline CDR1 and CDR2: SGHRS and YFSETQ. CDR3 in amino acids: CTSSLDGPGQAFFSYEQYF. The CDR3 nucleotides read TGCACCAGCAGCTTGGATGGGCCCGGGCAGGCCTTTTTCTCCTACGAGCAGTACTTC.

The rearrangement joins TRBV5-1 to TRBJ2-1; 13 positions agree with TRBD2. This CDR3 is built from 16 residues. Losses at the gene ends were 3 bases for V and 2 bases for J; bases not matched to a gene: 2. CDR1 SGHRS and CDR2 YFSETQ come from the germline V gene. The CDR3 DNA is TGCGCCAGCAGCTCCGGACTAGCGGGGGCCTACAATGAGCAGTTCTTC. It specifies CASSSGLAGAYNEQFF.

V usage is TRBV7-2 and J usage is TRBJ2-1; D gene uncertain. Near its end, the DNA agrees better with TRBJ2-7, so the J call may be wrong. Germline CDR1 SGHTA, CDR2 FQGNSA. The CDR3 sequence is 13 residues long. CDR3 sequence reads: CASSATEYNEQYF. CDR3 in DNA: TGTGCCAGCAGCGCCACAGAGTACAATGAGCAGTACTTC.